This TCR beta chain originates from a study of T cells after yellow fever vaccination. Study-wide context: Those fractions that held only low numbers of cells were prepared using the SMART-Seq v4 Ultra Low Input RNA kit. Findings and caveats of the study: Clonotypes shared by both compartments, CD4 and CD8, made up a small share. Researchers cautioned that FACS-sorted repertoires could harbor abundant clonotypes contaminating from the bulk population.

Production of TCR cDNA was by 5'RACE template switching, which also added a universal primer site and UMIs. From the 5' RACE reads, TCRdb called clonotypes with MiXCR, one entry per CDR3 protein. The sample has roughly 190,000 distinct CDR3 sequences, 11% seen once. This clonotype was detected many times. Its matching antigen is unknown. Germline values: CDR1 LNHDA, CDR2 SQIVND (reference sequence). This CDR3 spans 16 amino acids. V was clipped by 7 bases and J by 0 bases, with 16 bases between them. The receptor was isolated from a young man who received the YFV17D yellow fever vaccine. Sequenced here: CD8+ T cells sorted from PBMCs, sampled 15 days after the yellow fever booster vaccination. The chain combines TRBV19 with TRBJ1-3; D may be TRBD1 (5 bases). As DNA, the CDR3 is TGTGCCAGTACTACCTTCAACAGGAACTCTGGAAACACCATATATTTT. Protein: CASTTFNRNSGNTIYF.